The 9 T cell receptor beta chains in this list originate from one sample, sequenced in a study of identifying expanded T cells in peripheral blood. Profiled with immunoSEQ multiplex PCR; TCRdb holds only in-frame clones, not every one. The table records 70,000 to 95,000 clones, roughly 89% of them present only once. Sample: blood. The receptor set was obtained from a person between 18 and 69 years old in good health.

This chain uses TRBV7-2 with TRBJ2-2; perhaps D is TRBD1 or TRBD2 (5 bases each). Per germline, CDR1 SGHTA and CDR2 FQGNSA. V was pared by 5 bases and J by 6 bases, with 16 bases between. This CDR3 is 15 amino acids long. The CDR3 loop reads CASSPPGPSPGELFF. The CDR3 DNA reads TGTGCCAGCAGCCCCCCGGGGCCTAGCCCCGGGGAGCTGTTTTTT. Variable domain in full (rest from reference TRBV7-2 and TRBJ2-2): GAGVSQSPSNKVTEKGKDVELRCDPISGHTALYWYRQSLGQGLEFLIYFQGNSAPDKSGLPSDRFSAERTGGSVSTLTIQRTQQEDSAVYLCASSPPGPSPGELFFGEGSRLTVL.

V and J are TRBV6-1 and TRBJ1-1; D is ambiguous. The germline V and J ends were trimmed by 5 bases and 1 base, with 11 bases remaining between them. The length of the CDR3 is 14 residues. Germline CDR1 and CDR2: MNHNS and SASEGT. Here the CDR3 DNA reads TGTGCCAGCAGTCACATAACGGGGAACACTGAAGCTTTCTTT. Translation: CASSHITGNTEAFF.

The gene calls are TRBV7-3 and TRBJ1-1; possible D gene TRBD1, 5 bases. V lost 1 base and J lost 4, with 10 bases in between. Germline-derived CDR1 and CDR2 are SGHTA and FQGTGA. CDR3 size: 14 residues. The CDR3, as DNA: TGTGCCAGCAGCTTAAGTGGGGGAGGCACTGAAGCTTTCTTT. Translating gives CASSLSGGGTEAFF. The complete variable domain, with remaining parts taken from reference TRBV7-3 and TRBJ1-1, reads GAGVSQTPSNKVTEKGKYVELRCDPISGHTALYWYRQSLGQGPEFLIYFQGTGAADDSGLPNDRFFAVRPEGSVSTLKIQRTERGDSAVYLCASSLSGGGTEAFFGQGTRLTVV.

V and J are TRBV4-1 and TRBJ1-4, with 7 bases matching TRBD1. The CDR3 extends over 17 amino acids. The germline CDR1 and CDR2 sequences are MGHRA and YSYEKL. Losses at the gene ends were 1 base for V and 8 bases for J; bases not matched to a gene: 13. The CDR3 DNA reads as TGCGCCAGCAGCCAAGCCCCTAGAAACAGGGGAGGGGAAAAACTGTTTTTT. This codes for CASSQAPRNRGGEKLFF.

The V call is TRBV10-2, the J call TRBJ2-7; no clear D gene. V lost 6 bases, J lost 3 bases, and 12 bases lay in between. CDR1 WSHSY and CDR2 SAAADI come from the germline V gene. There are 13 residues in the CDR3. CDR3 bases: TGCGCCAGCAGGTCTCCGGTGCGCTACGAGCAGTACTTC. Translation: CASRSPVRYEQYF.

This clone occurred once. V and J are TRBV6-5 and TRBJ2-7; no clear D. The germline CDR1 and CDR2 sequences are MNHEY and SVGAGI. This CDR3 has 14 amino acids. The V and J ends lost 5 bases and 5 bases respectively, with 16 bases between them. The CDR3 DNA follows: TGTGCCAGCAGTCGCCAGAACAAGTTTGACGAGCAGTACTTC. This encodes CASSRQNKFDEQYF.

This clone was seen just once. The rearrangement links TRBV6-6 to TRBJ1-5; D remains unclear. V lost 7 bases, J lost 15 bases, and 25 bases lay in between. Germline loops: CDR1 MNHNY, CDR2 SVGAGI (reference sequence). CDR3 length: 14 residues. The DNA of the CDR3 is TGTGCCAGCAAATTATCCCTAGAGGACGGGGAAAGGCATTTT. Its protein is CASKLSLEDGERHF.

The chain is built from TRBV7-9 and TRBJ2-1, with a weak D call TRBD1 (5 bases). Germline loops: CDR1 SEHNR, CDR2 FQNEAQ (reference sequence). This CDR3 contains 12 residues. The CDR3 reads CAIAWGLNEQFF. CDR3 sequence (DNA): TGTGCGATTGCGTGGGGCCTCAATGAGCAGTTCTTC.

The genes are TRBV9 and TRBJ1-5, with 7 bases that match TRBD1. Germline V CDR1 and CDR2: SGDLS, YYNGEE. V gave up 0 bases and J gave up 7 bases; unmatched junction bases: 1. The CDR3 has 13 residues. The chain's CDR3 is CASSVEDRQPQHF. CDR3 nucleotide sequence: TGTGCCAGCAGCGTAGAGGACAGGCAGCCCCAGCATTTT. Supplemented by reference TRBV9 and TRBJ1-5, the full variable domain reads DSGVTQTPKHLITATGQRVTLRCSPRSGDLSVYWYQQSLDQGLQFLIQYYNGEERAKGNILERFSAQQFPDLHSELNLSSLELGDSALYFCASSVEDRQPQHFGDGTRLSIL.